This TCR beta chain was retrieved from a study of memory CD4+ T cells and cytomegalovirus serostatus. Study at large: Donors were healthy Belgian adults, under 10 CMV seropositive and about 24 seronegative. Broader study findings: The CMV-associated TCR signature appears largely within the CD4+ memory repertoire.

V shed 1 base, J shed 6 bases, and the junction held 10 bases outside the gene matches. The CDR3 runs 17 residues. CDR1 LNHDA and CDR2 SQIVND come from the germline V gene (reference sequence). Single viable CD3+CD4+CD8-CD45RO+ cells were sorted as the memory CD4+ T cells. Total CD4+ T cells were enriched by CD4 positive selection. For this clone: Its antigen is not identified.

How the authors handled the data: Out-of-frame sequences were removed, leaving 2 million to 2.5 million distinct TCRbeta sequences. Sequencing used immunoSEQ multiplex PCR; TCRdb keeps in-frame clones, though not all of them. V and J calls and clone size are those listed in that table; D and trimming were worked out from the DNA. Among over 45,000 clones listed, around 80% were seen once. Material for sequencing was memory CD4+ T cells from blood. This chain uses TRBV19 with TRBJ1-5, with 9 bases that match TRBD1. The receptor was derived from an adult in good health and CMV-seronegative. CDR3 bases: TGTGCCAGTAGTATAGGAGGGGCACAGGGGGCGAGTCAGCCCCAGCATTTT. This encodes CASSIGGAQGASQPQHF.